This TCR beta chain appears in the sequencing data of a study of beta chain features in type 1 diabetes. Of the isolated RNA, all was reverse transcribed, and so the sequenced material was expressed TCRB transcripts. Some clones are missing from TCRdb's copy, which holds only in-frame ones; the method was immunoSEQ multiplex PCR. The sample yields under 300,000 clones, 25% to 35% seen once. The sequence was obtained from a man aged 25 to 40 in good health. What was sequenced was central memory CD4+ T cells from blood.

CDR3 sequence (DNA): TGTGCCAGCGGGTGGGCTGACTACAATGAGCAGTTCTTC. As protein: CASGWADYNEQFF. V gene TRBV2 combines with J gene TRBJ2-1; D is unresolved. CDR1 is SNHLY, CDR2 FYNNEI, per germline. V shed 8 bases and J shed 3 bases, with 11 bases lying between them. The CDR3 covers 13 residues.